These 8 T cell receptor beta chains came from one sample sequenced in a study of T-cell memory formation after mild COVID-19. A single record per CDR3 protein comes from TCRdb applying MiXCR to the 5' RACE reads. The sample has under 350,000 distinct CDR3 sequences, 15% to 20% seen once. The sequencing sample was made of PBMCs or a T cell subset sorted from them (not recorded which). The receptors here all came from a man between 18 and 35 years old who had mild COVID-19 (a few samples of this study predate the infection). Cell type and time point are not known.

The chain has TRBV7-9 and TRBJ1-2; D is unclear. Trimming took 5 bases from V and 5 from J, leaving 12 bases between them. The CDR3 contains 13 residues. Germline CDR1 reads SEHNR; CDR2 reads FQNEAQ (reference sequence). The CDR3: CASSPRSAYGYTF. The CDR3 nucleotides read TGTGCCAGCAGCCCCAGGAGCGCATATGGCTACACCTTC.

The chain carries TRBV7-9 and TRBJ2-1; tentative D call: TRBD2 (5 bases). With 5 bases removed from V and 3 bases from J, the gap between germline ends came to 14 bases. CDR1 and CDR2 from the germline V gene are SEHNR and FQNEAQ (reference sequence). The CDR3 is 15 residues long. CDR3 in amino acids: CASSEGSVGYNEQFF. The DNA for the CDR3 is TGTGCCAGCAGCGAAGGGAGCGTCGGCTACAATGAGCAGTTCTTC.

The table lists this clonotype with a few counts. The chain carries TRBV29-1 and TRBJ1-3, with 7 nucleotides matching TRBD1. V dropped 5 bases and J dropped 3; count of bases not matched to a gene: 7. The CDR3 extends over 14 amino acids. Per germline, CDR1 SQVTM and CDR2 ANQGSEA. CDR3 sequence: CSVLQGRGGNTIYF. The DNA for the CDR3 is TGCAGCGTTTTACAGGGGAGGGGTGGAAACACCATATATTTT.

This clonotype came up many times. The genes are TRBV4-1 and TRBJ2-1; TRBD2 agrees at 13 bases. The germline V gene has CDR1 MGHRA and CDR2 YSYEKL. CDR3 size: 15 residues. J gave up 7 bases and V 6 bases, and 6 bases lay outside the gene matches. CDR3 residues: CASRGGLAGSNEQFF. CDR3 bases: TGCGCCAGCAGGGGGGGACTAGCGGGGAGTAATGAGCAGTTCTTC.

This clonotype was detected only a few times. DNA for the CDR3: TGTGCCAGCACCCACAGGTCATCGGTCTACTCACCCCTCCACTTT. As protein: CASTHRSSVYSPLHF. This chain joins TRBV6-2 or TRBV6-3 and TRBJ1-6; D may be TRBD1 (5 bases). Trimming removed 7 bases at V and 10 bases at J, with 20 bases between. CDR1 is MNHEY and CDR2 is SVGEGT in the germline V gene. This CDR3 region has 15 residues.

This chain links TRBV4-1 with TRBJ1-3, with D tentatively TRBD1 (6 bases). Germline V gene lookup returns CDR1 MGHRA and CDR2 YSYEKL. The V end lost 4 bases, the J end lost 0 bases, and 16 bases lay between the germline ends. The CDR3 is 17 residues long. CDR3 protein: CASSRGGIILSGNTIYF. CDR3 coding DNA: TGCGCCAGCAGCCGAGGGGGGATAATCCTCTCTGGAAACACCATATATTTT.

This rearrangement joins TRBV5-1 to TRBJ1-1; 7 positions agree with TRBD1. The trim removed 3 bases at V and 0 bases at J, leaving 5 bases unmatched. Germline CDR1 SGHRS, CDR2 YFSETQ. This CDR3 spans 15 amino acids. The chain's CDR3 is CASSSGQSMNTEAFF. The CDR3 nucleotides are TGCGCCAGCAGCTCGGGACAGTCCATGAACACTGAAGCTTTCTTT. The full variable domain, in which reference TRBV5-1 and TRBJ1-1 provide the parts outside the CDR3, is KAGVTQTPRYLIKTRGQQVTLSCSPISGHRSVSWYQQTPGQGLQFLFEYFSETQRNKGNFPGRFSGRQFSNSRSEMNVSTLELGDSALYLCASSSGQSMNTEAFFGQGTRLTVV.

This chain's CDR3 is CASSPGVYNEQFF. CDR3 DNA: TGCGCCAGCAGCCCTGGGGTGTACAATGAGCAGTTCTTC. This sequence joins TRBV5-1 and TRBJ2-1; the D is unclear. V gave up 4 bases and J gave up 4 bases, with 9 bases separating them. Per germline, CDR1 SGHRS and CDR2 YFSETQ. The CDR3 contains 13 residues.